These 12 T cell receptor beta chains originate from one sample sequenced in a study of T cell responses to AZD1222 COVID-19 vaccine (dated by TCRdb to the early 2020s). Read against the paper, the sample's time point label means: baseline before first vaccination. The library was produced with the immunoSEQ multiplex PCR assay. Drawn from immuneACCESS, this table holds only the in-frame rearrangements with V and J called that TCRdb kept. Clones are partly lost; checked studies trace under half to an unresolved V gene and leave the rest unexplained. The sample table holds 95,000 to 110,000 clones, of which about 90% were seen once. About 4.8% of the sample goes to the ten largest clones. Here the sequenced sample was peripheral blood, taken on day 0 of AZD1222 vaccination. These receptors originate from an adult in good health.

The J gene is TRBJ2-3, the V gene TRBV5-1, with TRBD1 matching over 8 bases. The CDR3 has 12 residues. V lost 4 bases to trimming and J lost 10 bases; unmatched junction nucleotides: 5. CDR1 SGHRS and CDR2 YFSETQ come from the germline V gene. As DNA, the CDR3 is TGCGCCAGCAGCCTGGACAGGGCTTCGCAGTATTTT. Encoded protein: CASSLDRASQYF. The entire variable domain, with the rest obtained from reference TRBV5-1 and TRBJ2-3, is as follows: KAGVTQTPRYLIKTRGQQVTLSCSPISGHRSVSWYQQTPGQGLQFLFEYFSETQRNKGNFPGRFSGRQFSNSRSEMNVSTLELGDSALYLCASSLDRASQYFGPGTRLTVL.

V and J are TRBV5-1 and TRBJ2-1; D uncertain. The CDR3 extends over 14 amino acids. Germline V CDR1 and CDR2: SGHRS, YFSETQ. Between the trimmed V and J ends, which lost 2 bases and 2 bases, there was a span of 8 bases. Here the CDR3 reads CASSFAATYNEQFF. The CDR3 nucleotides are TGCGCCAGCAGCTTTGCGGCGACCTACAATGAGCAGTTCTTC.

The CDR3 bases are TGTGCCAGTAGTAGAACTCGGGACAGACTCAATCAGCCCCAGCATTTT. It translates to CASSRTRDRLNQPQHF. This rearrangement joins TRBV19 to TRBJ1-5; 7 nucleotides line up with TRBD1. J gave up 3 bases and V 4 bases, and 9 bases lay outside the gene matches. Germline CDR1 and CDR2: LNHDA and SQIVND (reference sequence). This CDR3 has 16 amino acids.

This chain joins TRBV5-1 and TRBJ1-3; D possibly corresponds to TRBD1 (5 bases). The V and J ends lost 3 bases and 4 bases respectively, with 11 bases between them. Germline V CDR1 and CDR2: SGHRS, YFSETQ. CDR3 size: 14 residues. The CDR3 here is CASSSQGAGNTIYF. CDR3 nucleotide sequence: TGCGCCAGCAGCTCTCAGGGTGCAGGAAACACCATATATTTT.

This chain links TRBV15 with TRBJ1-1, with no clear D. The ends were cut back, 4 bases at V and 1 base at J, with 7 bases in the middle. The CDR3 totals 13 residues. CDR1 LNHNV and CDR2 YYDKDF come from the germline V gene (reference sequence). Here the CDR3 reads CATSNYRNTEAFF. The DNA for the CDR3 is TGTGCCACCAGCAACTACAGGAACACTGAAGCTTTCTTT.

This chain uses TRBV3-1 (or the pseudogene TRBV3-2) with TRBJ2-5; D gene ambiguous. Germline CDR1 LGHDT, CDR2 YNNKEL (reference sequence). The CDR3 runs 15 residues. V was pared by 5 bases and J by 8 bases, with 21 bases between. The CDR3: CASSSTNRPGYTQYF. CDR3 DNA: TGTGCCAGCAGCTCAACGAACCGCCCGGGTTATACCCAGTACTTC.

The chain links TRBV7-2 to TRBJ1-1, with 7 bases matching TRBD1. V gave up 5 bases and J gave up 0 bases; unmatched junction bases: 6. The CDR3 contains 15 residues. The germline CDR1 and CDR2 sequences are SGHTA and FQGNSA. CDR3 coding DNA: TGTGCCAGCAGCCCCCGGACAGGAATGAACACTGAAGCTTTCTTT. This codes for CASSPRTGMNTEAFF. The whole variable domain, filled in from reference TRBV7-2 and TRBJ1-1, reads GAGVSQSPSNKVTEKGKDVELRCDPISGHTALYWYRQSLGQGLEFLIYFQGNSAPDKSGLPSDRFSAERTGGSVSTLTIQRTQQEDSAVYLCASSPRTGMNTEAFFGQGTRLTVV.

This chain joins TRBV19 and TRBJ2-3; D is ambiguous. Trimming left V 6 bases short and J 0 bases short, with 16 bases between. Germline CDR1 is LNHDA and CDR2 is SQIVND (reference sequence). The CDR3 has 16 amino acids. The CDR3, as DNA: TGTGCCAGTAGACACTGGCCCAGTTCTAGCACAGATACGCAGTATTTT. Residues: CASRHWPSSSTDTQYF.

The V and J genes are TRBV3-1 (or the pseudogene TRBV3-2) and TRBJ1-2; no clear D gene. Germline values: CDR1 LGHDT, CDR2 YNNKEL (reference sequence). The CDR3 loop spans 13 amino acids. Deletions cut 5 bases from V and 4 bases from J, with 11 bases between. The CDR3 region has the DNA TGTGCCAGCAGCACCGGTAGGGTCTATGGCTACACCTTC. Its protein is CASSTGRVYGYTF.

This sequence joins TRBV3-1 (or the pseudogene TRBV3-2) and TRBJ1-1; D is unclear. The CDR3 spans 12 residues. Trimming left V 1 base short and J 8 bases short, with 8 bases between. Germline loops: CDR1 LGHDT, CDR2 YNNKEL (reference sequence). The CDR3 region has the DNA TGTGCCAGCAGCCAAGGCGAGGCCGAAGCTTTCTTT. Its protein product is CASSQGEAEAFF.

The rearrangement joins TRBV28 to TRBJ1-2; D remains ambiguous. The V end lost 6 bases, the J end lost 4 bases, and 15 bases lay between the germline ends. CDR1 is MDHEN, CDR2 SYDVKM, per germline. The CDR3 is 14 amino acids. The CDR3 loop is CASRTAEMSYGYTF. DNA for the CDR3: TGTGCCAGCAGGACCGCGGAGATGAGCTATGGCTACACCTTC.

The chain couples TRBV6-5 to TRBJ1-2; D not certain. Between the trimmed V and J ends, which lost 5 bases and 5 bases, there was a span of 12 bases. Germline V gene sequence: CDR1 MNHEY, CDR2 SVGAGI. This CDR3 has 13 amino acids. CDR3 in DNA: TGTGCCAGCAGTAATCTGGGCTTATATGGCTACACCTTC. Protein sequence: CASSNLGLYGYTF.